Here is one T cell receptor beta chain with its context. The antigen it binds to is not known. Per-nucleotide qualities are absent, and no much larger clonotype sits a single base away. Robust positive staining for Merkel cell polyomavirus Large T antigen was observed by immunohistochemistry in the tumors of all patients. The study included about a dozen Merkel cell carcinoma patients who had robust KLL-tetramer+ populations, above 0.04% of CD8+ T cells, in blood and/or cultured TIL. Every patient was Caucasian, and patient ages had a median of approximately 62 years and ranged from roughly 45 to 85 years. These data are taken from a study of tumor-infiltrating T cells and Merkel cell polyomavirus (dated by TCRdb to about 2017). Describing the broader study: In Merkel cell carcinoma patients, the study investigated CD8+ T cells specific for the Merkel cell polyomavirus KLL epitope. Varying disease stages were represented at patient presentation, and patients were followed for a median of 2.7 years (range roughly 1.1 to 6.0 years). The therapies patients received were varied and non-standardized, including chemotherapy, radiation and immunotherapies. TRB sequencing was performed on KLL-tetramer-sorted cells from blood or tumor-infiltrating lymphocytes in 14 samples, as well as on about a dozen matched whole-tumor samples. The majority of whole-tumor samples consisted of roughly 25-micron curls cut from formalin-fixed, paraffin-embedded tissue blocks. In the whole study, one tumor sample was a frozen nodal tumor digest, and another tumor sample was a flash-frozen core biopsy of a metastasis.

The method was the immunoSEQ multiplex PCR assay. Adaptive Biotechnologies (Seattle, WA) carried out the genomic DNA extraction, TRB sequencing and normalization. The study's processing was this. Clonality was computed as one minus Shannon entropy of productive TRB sequences normalized by log2 of unique productive sequences. KLL-specific clonotypes in tumors were found by matching TCRbeta CDR3 amino acid sequences to the sequences from the tetramer-sorted sample of each patient. TCRdb took this table from immuneACCESS and kept in-frame rearrangements with V and J called. Such tables lack part of the clones; where checked against another copy, unresolved V genes explain under half of the gap, and the rest is unexplained. V and J calls and clone size come straight from that table; D and trimming were deduced from the DNA. The sample table records 40 to 45 clones. From a lookup of the germline V gene, CDR1 and CDR2 are SGHVS and FQNEAQ. Including the terminal cysteine and phenylalanine, the CDR3 comprises 18 residues. The sequence is cut down to CDR3 DNA, 54 bases in frame from base 1. V is pared back by 5 bases and J by 5 bases, with 22 bases lying between the germline termini.

Study-wide findings and limitations: Because only a single viral epitope was studied, T cells directed against other Merkel cell polyomavirus epitopes were not captured. A significant MCC-specific survival advantage (P = 0.0051) was associated with a greater number of unique KLL-specific clonotypes in tumors (roughly 5-108 vs 0-3). A higher intratumoral fraction of KLL-specific T cells (about 1.8-18% versus about 0-0.15%) was associated with significantly improved MCC-specific survival. KLL-specific TRB repertoires were diverse and mostly private, with just one public clonotype, shared by two patients, among 397 unique sequences. The small sample size of the study (n = 12 patients) is recognized as a limitation.

This sequence was found in a man aged 60-69 years with Merkel cell carcinoma. Material: tumor tissue. This sequence uses TRBV7-8 and TRBJ2-6; the D gene cannot be resolved reliably. The CDR3 region: CASSVAPYPQSRANVLTF. The nucleotide sequence is given as TGTGCCAGCAGCGTCGCACCTTACCCACAAAGTCGGGCCAACGTCCTGACTTTC.